This T cell receptor beta chain stems from a study of cytomegalovirus exposure and HLA in healthy donors. Study outcomes and limitations: In vitro data verified a few CMV-associated chains as specific for CMV antigens. A likely sequencing artifact accounted for one observed cluster of highly shared sequence variants. Earlier analysis found most TCR beta V segments productive about 87% or about 30% of the time.

Primers included in the PCR were 60 Vbeta and 13 Jbeta primers. Assay: immunoSEQ multiplex PCR; the TCRdb copy retains only in-frame clones and omits some. The sample features about 46,000 clones, with about 1% in its top ten. A note on this clone: Its antigen remains unknown.

This CDR3 region has 16 residues. CDR1 is SNHLY and CDR2 is FYNNEI in the germline V gene. V dropped 1 base and J dropped 0 bases, with 10 bases sitting between them. The clonotype originates from a woman between 40 and 55 years old in good health and CMV-seronegative. Sample: PBMCs. The chain employs TRBV2 and TRBJ1-5, with no clear D. The CDR3 DNA follows: TGTGCCAGCAGTGAAGGGGCAGAGTATAGCAATCAGCCCCAGCATTTT. Its protein is CASSEGAEYSNQPQHF.